One sample yielded the 16 T cell receptor beta chains listed below, sequenced in a study of cytomegalovirus exposure and HLA in healthy donors. The PCR used 60 Vbeta and 13 Jbeta primers. Sequencing used immunoSEQ multiplex PCR; TCRdb keeps in-frame clones, though not all of them. The table lists more than 120,000 clones, approximately 79% of them singletons. Material for sequencing was PBMCs. The receptors originated from a woman in her thirties in good health and CMV-seronegative.

The J gene is TRBJ2-3, the V gene TRBV27; 12 bases are a match to TRBD2. CDR1 MNHEY and CDR2 SMNVEV come from the germline V gene (reference sequence). The CDR3 totals 18 residues. The J segment lost 6 bases and the V segment lost 3 bases, leaving 13 bases of the junction unmatched. The CDR3 loop reads CASSFSGPLAGGLDTQYF. Written as DNA, the CDR3 is TGTGCCAGCAGTTTCTCCGGGCCACTAGCGGGGGGCCTGGATACGCAGTATTTT.

This clone was seen only a few times. The chain couples TRBV2 to TRBJ1-3; unclear D gene. This CDR3 region has 15 residues. The V and J ends lost 3 bases and 2 bases respectively, with 11 bases between them. The germline V gene encodes CDR1 SNHLY and CDR2 FYNNEI. This CDR3 is CASSEGYRTGNTIYF. CDR3 sequence (DNA): TGTGCCAGCAGTGAGGGTTACAGAACTGGAAACACCATATATTTT.

This clone has more than one count but fewer than ten. The CDR3 loop is CASSGQGLYNEQFF. In DNA, the CDR3 is TGTGCCAGCAGCGGACAGGGACTTTACAATGAGCAGTTCTTC. The rearrangement uses TRBV27 and TRBJ2-1, with 8 bases that match TRBD1. Per germline, CDR1 MNHEY and CDR2 SMNVEV (reference sequence). This CDR3 is 14 amino acids long. The junction had 5 bases not matched to a gene; V was cut back by 6 bases and J by 4 bases.

The V and J genes are TRBV10-3 and TRBJ1-5; D possibly corresponds to TRBD1 (6 bases). The V and J ends lost 6 bases and 1 base respectively, with 13 bases between them. This CDR3 comprises 15 residues. CDR1 is ENHRY and CDR2 is SYGVKD in the germline V gene. In DNA, the CDR3 is TGTGCCATCAGGAAAGGGGGAACGAGCAATCAGCCCCAGCATTTT. The encoded protein is CAIRKGGTSNQPQHF.

The rearrangement links TRBV6-5 to TRBJ2-2; D might be TRBD2 (6 bases). V gave up 0 bases and J gave up 1 base, with 9 bases separating them. The CDR3 has 16 amino acids. Per germline, CDR1 MNHEY and CDR2 SVGAGI. The chain's CDR3 is CASSYSSGLNTGELFF. The CDR3 bases are TGTGCCAGCAGTTACTCGAGCGGGCTGAACACCGGGGAGCTGTTTTTT.

The chain uses TRBV7-3 and TRBJ1-6; no clear D gene. This CDR3 is built from 16 residues. Trimming pared 5 bases from V and 6 bases from J, leaving 17 bases between. Germline CDR1 and CDR2: SGHTA and FQGTGA. CDR3: CASSPTARAFNSPLHF. CDR3 in DNA: TGTGCCAGCAGCCCTACGGCGCGGGCCTTTAATTCACCCCTCCACTTT.

This clone was seen a single time. The genes are TRBV30 and TRBJ2-2, with 9 bases that match TRBD1. The ends lost 0 bases at V and 7 bases at J; junction bases unmatched: 9. CDR3 size: 16 residues. Germline CDR1 is GTSNPN and CDR2 is SVGIG (reference sequence). CDR3: CAWSVSGTGRSGELFF. CDR3 coding DNA: TGTGCCTGGAGTGTAAGCGGGACAGGGCGCAGCGGGGAGCTGTTTTTT.

The J gene is TRBJ2-5, the V gene TRBV7-2, with 10 bases matching TRBD2. The CDR3 length is 15 residues. Germline CDR1 is SGHTA and CDR2 is FQGNSA. The V segment lost 1 base and the J segment 4 bases; nucleotides outside the gene matches: 3. As DNA, the CDR3 is TGTGCCAGCAGCTTAGAGAGCGGGGGGGGAGAGACCCAGTACTTC. Translating it yields CASSLESGGGETQYF.

The chain recombines TRBV5-1 with TRBJ2-5, with TRBD1 matching 11 bases. CDR3 size: 15 residues. The germline gives CDR1 SGHRS, CDR2 YFSETQ. V dropped 4 bases and J dropped 5; count of bases not matched to a gene: 7. The CDR3 coding sequence is TGCGCCAGCAGCGACCCCGGGACAGGGGGTGAGACCCAGTACTTC. It encodes CASSDPGTGGETQYF.

This rearrangement joins TRBV9 to TRBJ2-3, with D perhaps matching TRBD1 (5 bases). The V end lost 0 bases, the J end lost 6 bases, and 8 bases lay between the germline ends. The CDR3 length is 13 residues. Germline values: CDR1 SGDLS, CDR2 YYNGEE. Here the CDR3 reads CASSVGQIDTQYF. The CDR3 nucleotides are TGTGCCAGCAGCGTAGGACAGATTGATACGCAGTATTTT.

The gene calls are TRBV11-2 and TRBJ2-7; 8 nucleotides align to TRBD2. The CDR3 is 13 residues long. Per the germline V gene, CDR1 is SGHAT and CDR2 is FQNNGV. The junction had 7 bases not matched to a gene; V was cut back by 6 bases and J by 6 bases. The CDR3 region is CASSLTGTSEQYF. For the CDR3, the DNA is TGTGCCAGCAGTCTAACTGGGACTAGCGAGCAGTACTTC. Filled out from reference TRBV11-2 and TRBJ2-7, the complete variable domain reads EAGVAQSPRYKIIEKRQSVAFWCNPISGHATLYWYQQILGQGPKLLIQFQNNGVVDDSQLPKDRFSAERLKGVDSTLKIQPAKLEDSAVYLCASSLTGTSEQYFGPGTRLTVT.

V and J are TRBV27 and TRBJ1-5; D gene ambiguous. Trimming left V 3 bases short and J 5 bases short, with 8 bases between. This CDR3 comprises 13 residues. The germline CDR1 and CDR2 sequences are MNHEY and SMNVEV (reference sequence). The DNA for the CDR3 is TGTGCCAGCAGTTTGGCCATCGATCAGCCCCAGCATTTT. It yields the protein CASSLAIDQPQHF.

This chain joins TRBV30 and TRBJ2-5; no clear D. The CDR3 runs 11 residues. The germline gives CDR1 GTSNPN, CDR2 SVGIG (reference sequence). V lost 5 bases, J lost 5 bases, and 9 bases lay in between. CDR3 loop: CAWGLGETQYF. In DNA, the CDR3 is TGTGCCTGGGGCCTCGGGGAGACCCAGTACTTC.

The chain couples TRBV5-1 to TRBJ1-2, with D perhaps TRBD1 (6 bases). The V end lost 0 bases, the J end lost 5 bases, and 17 bases lay between the germline ends. The CDR3 totals 16 residues. Per the germline V gene, CDR1 is SGHRS and CDR2 is YFSETQ. As DNA, the CDR3 is TGCGCCAGCAGCTTGGCCCAGACGGGGGGGCGGTATGGCTACACCTTC. This gives the protein CASSLAQTGGRYGYTF.

This clone is a singleton in its sample. The genes are TRBV7-3 and TRBJ2-1; D gene ambiguous. This CDR3 has 15 amino acids. Per germline, CDR1 SGHTA and CDR2 FQGTGA. Trimming left V 2 bases short and J 9 bases short, with 17 bases between. The CDR3 is CASSLAPTGFGEQFF. CDR3 bases: TGTGCCAGCAGCTTAGCCCCGACTGGATTCGGTGAGCAGTTCTTC.

This clone came up a few times. The chain's CDR3 is CASRTQGARNTIYF. The DNA of the CDR3 is TGTGCCAGCAGGACCCAGGGGGCAAGAAACACCATATATTTT. The chain carries TRBV6-6 and TRBJ1-3; 8 bases are a match to TRBD1. The CDR3 is made up of 14 amino acids. Germline CDR1 reads MNHNY; CDR2 reads SVGAGI (reference sequence). Losses at the gene ends were 6 bases for V and 5 bases for J; bases not matched to a gene: 6.